The clone carrying this T cell receptor (beta chain) came up a few times. Its matching antigen is unknown. These data originate in a study of T cell repertoires in cytomegalovirus infection. Overall study context: Recently identified HLA-C-restricted CMV epitopes were used, and well-studied HLA-B-restricted CMV epitopes were used as well. It was the public TCR beta signatures that indicated both CMV infection and matching HLA type. Study-level results: Summed frequency of public TCR beta families distinguished CMV carriers with the relevant HLA.

Germline assignment: CDR1 SGHTA and CDR2 FQGNSA. CDR3 length: 10 residues. Between the trimmed V and J ends, which lost 6 bases and 8 bases, there was a span of 7 bases. MiXCR, applied by TCRdb to the reads, yields one record per CDR3 protein. The data contain about 60,000 distinct CDR3 sequences, 15% to 25% of them singletons. Here the sequenced sample was CD8+ T cells from cultured PBMCs, taken from culture after CMV antigen stimulation. This clonotype was sampled from a human donor in good health (CMV status not recorded). Some clones in this sample may be carry-over from other donors' samples. This chain links TRBV7-2 with TRBJ1-1, with D hard to call. The CDR3 coding sequence is TGTGCCAGCAGGTTCTCCGAAGCTTTCTTT. Translated, it gives CASRFSEAFF.